The 10 T cell receptor beta chains given below trace back to one sample, sequenced in a study of post-analysis software for immune sequencing data. Findings and caveats of the study: Higher frequency in patients than in controls was seen for a handful of TRBV segments, with TRBV5-6, TRBV5-1 and TRBV20-1 among them.

Antigen specificity for these receptors is unknown. Included in the TCR beta cDNA libraries were unique molecular identifiers. TCRdb re-analysed the PCR reads in MiXCR, keeping a single row per CDR3 protein. The data contain hundreds of thousands of distinct CDR3 sequences, about 60% of them singletons. The sample comprised blood. These receptor sequences come from a girl under 10 years old with multiple sclerosis.

The V gene is TRBV20-1, the J gene TRBJ2-4; D unresolved. V lost 3 bases and J 1 base, leaving 16 bases between the germline ends. The CDR3 consists of 16 residues. CDR1 and CDR2 from the germline V gene are DFQATT and SNEGSKA (reference sequence). The CDR3 nucleotides read TGCAGTGCTAGTACCCCCGACTTGTTCGCCAAAAACATTCAGTACTTC. This translates into CSASTPDLFAKNIQYF.

The chain is built from TRBV4-2 and TRBJ1-4; D perhaps matches TRBD1 (5 bases). The germline V and J ends were trimmed by 1 base and 3 bases, with 12 bases remaining between them. Germline-derived CDR1 and CDR2 are LGHNA and YNFKEQ. The CDR3 contains 16 residues. CDR3 region: CASSQVAAGPNEKLFF. DNA of the CDR3: TGTGCCAGCAGCCAAGTTGCCGCAGGGCCTAATGAAAAACTGTTTTTT.

The CDR3 loop reads CSGKPTGATGELFF. The CDR3 region has the DNA TGCAGTGGGAAGCCGACAGGGGCCACCGGGGAGCTGTTTTTT. The genes are TRBV20-1 and TRBJ2-2; 8 nucleotides match TRBD1. Per the germline V gene, CDR1 is DFQATT and CDR2 is SNEGSKA (reference sequence). This CDR3 region has 14 residues. J gave up 4 bases and V 7 bases, and 8 bases lay outside the gene matches.

The sample holds a few counts of this clonotype. The chain is built from TRBV12-3 or TRBV12-4 and TRBJ1-2; D uncertain. V lost 3 bases, J lost 8 bases, and 13 bases lay in between. This CDR3 spans 13 amino acids. This CDR3 reads CASSLGVSGGYTF. The DNA for the CDR3 is TGTGCCAGCAGTTTGGGAGTTTCTGGGGGCTACACCTTC.

This chain connects TRBV5-1 to TRBJ2-3; D call uncertain. Germline values: CDR1 SGHRS, CDR2 YFSETQ. V was trimmed by 4 bases and J by 5 bases, leaving 14 bases between them. The CDR3 has 14 residues. The CDR3 DNA is TGCGCCAGCAGCCCGCCCCAGACGGGAGATACGCAGTATTTT. Protein product: CASSPPQTGDTQYF.

The rearrangement joins TRBV7-2 to TRBJ2-5, with D unclear. The CDR3 runs to 16 residues. CDR1 and CDR2 (germline): SGHTA, FQGNSA. Deletions cut 5 bases from V and 4 bases from J, with 20 bases between. The CDR3: CASSQRAAPLTETQYF. CDR3 coding DNA: TGTGCCAGCAGCCAACGCGCAGCGCCCCTGACAGAGACCCAGTACTTC.

The J gene is TRBJ1-1, the V gene TRBV10-3; D not certain. V lost 3 bases and J 1 base, leaving 9 bases between the germline ends. The CDR3 is made up of 14 amino acids. Germline CDR1 ENHRY, CDR2 SYGVKD. CDR3 DNA: TGTGCCATCAGTGACCAGAAATCGAACACTGAAGCTTTCTTT. Residues: CAISDQKSNTEAFF.

In its sample, this clonotype was seen a few times. The V and J genes are TRBV9 and TRBJ2-5; no firm D call. Germline V CDR1 and CDR2: SGDLS, YYNGEE. CDR3 length: 15 residues. The V gene lost 1 base and the J gene lost 5 bases, with 15 bases spanning the gap. CDR3 coding DNA: TGTGCCAGCAGCGTATCGGGCAGTCCTCCGGAGACCCAGTACTTC. This codes for CASSVSGSPPETQYF.

This clonotype was seen only a few times. The rearrangement uses TRBV7-3 and TRBJ2-7; perhaps TRBD2 as D (6 bases). The CDR3 is 15 amino acids. Looked up from germline, CDR1 is SGHTA and CDR2 is FQGTGA. V lost 1 base to trimming and J lost 0 bases, with 10 bases between them. The CDR3 loop is CASSLRAGNSYEQYF. In nucleotides, the CDR3 is TGTGCCAGCAGCTTAAGGGCGGGAAACTCCTACGAGCAGTACTTC.

This clonotype was detected only a few times. The chain links TRBV5-1 to TRBJ2-3; D remains unclear. Looked up from germline, CDR1 is SGHRS and CDR2 is YFSETQ. V lost 0 bases, J lost 7 bases, and 6 bases lay in between. This CDR3 spans 12 amino acids. The CDR3 region is CASSLEQHTQYF. CDR3 sequence (DNA): TGCGCCAGCAGCTTGGAACAACATACGCAGTATTTT.